These T cell receptor beta chains were read from a single sample in a study of blood T cell repertoires in COVID-19. The table came from immunoSEQ multiplex PCR; TCRdb's copy has only in-frame clones and leaves some out. The sample contains 300,000 to 350,000 clones, 70% to 90% of which appear only once. Sequencing was performed on PBMCs or T cells enriched from blood (not recorded which). These receptor sequences come from a man aged 25-45 years who had recovered from COVID-19. Each CDR3 is given with its conserved first and last residue. The order of the fields is clone size, V gene, J gene, D gene, CDR3 DNA, CDR3 protein. A D gene is named only where the DNA matches it firmly. Size values are once, few and many counts, or a class for expanded clones, and some rows have none.

>-|TRBV5-5|TRBJ1-5|-
TGTGCCAGCAGCTGGGGAGGGCCCAAGGGTCAGCCCCAGCATTTT
CASSWGGPKGQPQHF
>-|TRBV19|TRBJ1-5|-
TGTGCCAGTACCTCGGGAGGGAGGGGTAGCAATCAGCCCCAGCATTTT
CASTSGGRGSNQPQHF
>once|TRBV7-8|TRBJ1-1|-
TGTGCCAGCAGCTTAGTTTTTCAGGGCGCGGCTGAAGCTTTCTTT
CASSLVFQGAAEAFF
>-|TRBV9|TRBJ2-5|TRBD1
TGTGCCAGCAGCTCCGACAGGGAACAGGAGACCCAGTACTTC
CASSSDREQETQYF
>-|TRBV12-3/TRBV12-4|TRBJ1-3|-
TGTGCCAGCACTAACTCTGGAAACACCATATATTTT
CASTNSGNTIYF
>-|TRBV9|TRBJ1-2|TRBD1
TGTGCCAGCAGCCCCCAAGGGGGGACAGGGATATACTATGGCTACACCTTC
CASSPQGGTGIYYGYTF
>-|TRBV5-4|TRBJ2-2|-
TGTGCCAGCAGCCCCCCGGGATTGGTTGCGAGTACCGGGGAGCTGTTTTTT
CASSPPGLVASTGELFF
>-|TRBV9|TRBJ1-2|TRBD1
TGTGCCAGCAGCGTAGGGGGAAGGGGACAGGACTATGGCTACACCTTC
CASSVGGRGQDYGYTF
>-|TRBV7-2|TRBJ1-1|-
TGTGCCAGCAGCTTAGCTACTTTCGGGAATTCAGAAGCTTTCTTT
CASSLATFGNSEAFF
>-|TRBV7-8|TRBJ1-5|-
TGTGCCAGCAGCTTAGCAGGGGCCAATCAGCCCCAGCATTTT
CASSLAGANQPQHF